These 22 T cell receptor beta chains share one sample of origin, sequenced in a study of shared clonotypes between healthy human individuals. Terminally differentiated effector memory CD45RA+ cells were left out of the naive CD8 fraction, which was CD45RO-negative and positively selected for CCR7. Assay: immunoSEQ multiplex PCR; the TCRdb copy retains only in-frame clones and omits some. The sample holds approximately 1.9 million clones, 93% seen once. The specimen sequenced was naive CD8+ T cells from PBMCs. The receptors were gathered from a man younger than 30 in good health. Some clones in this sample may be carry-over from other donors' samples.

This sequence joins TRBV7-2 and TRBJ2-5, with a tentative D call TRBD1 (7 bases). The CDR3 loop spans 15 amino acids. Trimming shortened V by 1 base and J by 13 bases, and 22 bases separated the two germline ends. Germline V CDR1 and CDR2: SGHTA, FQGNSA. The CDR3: CASSLGGGGGAVPYF. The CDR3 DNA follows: TGTGCCAGCAGCTTAGGGGGCGGAGGGGGCGCGGTCCCGTACTTC.

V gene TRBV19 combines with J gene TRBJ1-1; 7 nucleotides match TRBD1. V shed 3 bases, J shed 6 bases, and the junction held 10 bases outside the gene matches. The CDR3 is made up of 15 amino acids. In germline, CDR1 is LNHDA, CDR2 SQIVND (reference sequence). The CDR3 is CASSIGAGGYPEAFF. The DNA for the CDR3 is TGTGCCAGTAGTATTGGTGCAGGGGGGTACCCTGAAGCTTTCTTT.

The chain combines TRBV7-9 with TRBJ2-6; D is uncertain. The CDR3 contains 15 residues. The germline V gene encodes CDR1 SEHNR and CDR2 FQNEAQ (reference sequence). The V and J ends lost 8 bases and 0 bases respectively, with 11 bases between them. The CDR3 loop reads CASRAGRSGANVLTF. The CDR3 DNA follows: TGTGCCAGCCGCGCTGGGCGCTCTGGGGCCAACGTCCTGACTTTC.

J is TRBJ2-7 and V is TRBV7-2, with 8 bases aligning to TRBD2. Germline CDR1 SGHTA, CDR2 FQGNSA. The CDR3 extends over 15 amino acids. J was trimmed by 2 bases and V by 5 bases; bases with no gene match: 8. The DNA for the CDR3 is TGTGCCAGCAGCGCGGGAGCGGGGGAAACCTACGAGCAGTACTTC. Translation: CASSAGAGETYEQYF.

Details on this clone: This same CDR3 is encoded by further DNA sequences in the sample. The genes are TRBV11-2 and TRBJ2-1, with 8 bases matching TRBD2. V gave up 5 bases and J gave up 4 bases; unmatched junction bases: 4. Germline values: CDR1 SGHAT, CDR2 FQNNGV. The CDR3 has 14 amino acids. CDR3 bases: TGTGCCAGCAGCCCCGGGGGGGCATACAATGAGCAGTTCTTC. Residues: CASSPGGAYNEQFF.

This chain's CDR3 is CASSPLPVSGELFF. DNA of the CDR3: TGTGCCAGCAGCCCTCTCCCCGTTAGCGGGGAGCTGTTTTTT. V and J are TRBV7-9 and TRBJ2-2; unclear D gene. Germline values: CDR1 SEHNR, CDR2 FQNEAQ (reference sequence). This CDR3 has 14 amino acids. Trimming left V 5 bases short and J 7 bases short, with 14 bases between. Looking up the rest from reference TRBV7-9 and TRBJ2-2 gives the full variable domain: DTGVSQNPRHKITKRGQNVTFRCDPISEHNRLYWYRQTLGQGPEFLTYFQNEAQLEKSRLLSDRFSAERPKGSFSTLEIQRTEQGDSAMYLCASSPLPVSGELFFGEGSRLTVL.

The CDR3: CASSRPRENQPQHF. The CDR3 coding sequence is TGTGCCAGTAGCAGACCCAGGGAGAATCAGCCCCAGCATTTT. The chain links TRBV19 to TRBJ1-5, with D possibly being TRBD1 (5 bases). Germline loops: CDR1 LNHDA, CDR2 SQIVND (reference sequence). The CDR3 extends over 14 amino acids. V lost 6 bases to trimming and J lost 4 bases, with 13 bases between them.

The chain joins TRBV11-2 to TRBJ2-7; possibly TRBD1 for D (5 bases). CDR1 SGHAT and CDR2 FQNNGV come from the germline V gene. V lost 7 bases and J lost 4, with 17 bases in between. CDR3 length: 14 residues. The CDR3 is CASTGGAPKYEQYF. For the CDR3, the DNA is TGTGCCAGCACAGGTGGGGCCCCTAAGTACGAGCAGTACTTC. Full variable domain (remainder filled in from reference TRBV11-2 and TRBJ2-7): EAGVAQSPRYKIIEKRQSVAFWCNPISGHATLYWYQQILGQGPKLLIQFQNNGVVDDSQLPKDRFSAERLKGVDSTLKIQPAKLEDSAVYLCASTGGAPKYEQYFGPGTRLTVT.

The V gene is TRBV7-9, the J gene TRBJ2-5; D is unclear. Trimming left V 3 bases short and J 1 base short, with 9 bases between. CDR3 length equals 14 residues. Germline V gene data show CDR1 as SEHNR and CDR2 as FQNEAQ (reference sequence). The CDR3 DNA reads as TGTGCCAGCAGCTTCCCGGACCTCCAAGAGACCCAGTACTTC. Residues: CASSFPDLQETQYF.

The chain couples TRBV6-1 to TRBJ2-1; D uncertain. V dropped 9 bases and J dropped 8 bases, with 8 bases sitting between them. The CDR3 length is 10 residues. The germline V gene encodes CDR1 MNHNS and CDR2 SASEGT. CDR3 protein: CASQDHEQFF. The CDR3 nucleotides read TGTGCCAGTCAGGATCATGAGCAGTTCTTC.

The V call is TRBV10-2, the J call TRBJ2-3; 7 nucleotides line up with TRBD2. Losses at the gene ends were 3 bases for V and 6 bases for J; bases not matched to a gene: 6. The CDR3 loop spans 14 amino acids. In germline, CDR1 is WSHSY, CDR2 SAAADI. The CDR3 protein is CASSDQSGKDTQYF. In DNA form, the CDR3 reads TGCGCCAGCAGTGATCAGAGCGGGAAGGATACGCAGTATTTT.

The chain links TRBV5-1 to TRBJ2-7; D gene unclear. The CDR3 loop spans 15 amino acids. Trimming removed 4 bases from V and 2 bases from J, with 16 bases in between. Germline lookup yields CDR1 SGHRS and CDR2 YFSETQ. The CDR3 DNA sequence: TGCGCCAGCAGCCCCGGACGCGTCTCACCCTACGAGCAGTACTTC. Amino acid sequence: CASSPGRVSPYEQYF. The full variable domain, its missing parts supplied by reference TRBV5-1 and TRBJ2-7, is KAGVTQTPRYLIKTRGQQVTLSCSPISGHRSVSWYQQTPGQGLQFLFEYFSETQRNKGNFPGRFSGRQFSNSRSEMNVSTLELGDSALYLCASSPGRVSPYEQYFGPGTRLTVT.

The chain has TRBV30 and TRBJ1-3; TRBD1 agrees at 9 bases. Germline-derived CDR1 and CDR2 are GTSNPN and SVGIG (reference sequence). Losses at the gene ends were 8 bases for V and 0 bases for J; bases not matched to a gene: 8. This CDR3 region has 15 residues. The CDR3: CAGSPDRGSGNTIYF. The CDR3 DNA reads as TGTGCCGGCTCTCCGGACAGGGGCTCTGGAAACACCATATATTTT.

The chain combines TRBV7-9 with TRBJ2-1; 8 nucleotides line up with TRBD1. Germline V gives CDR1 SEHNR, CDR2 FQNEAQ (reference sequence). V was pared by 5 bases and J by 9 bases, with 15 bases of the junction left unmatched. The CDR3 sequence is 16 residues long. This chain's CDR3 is CASSPSTGGGFGEQFF. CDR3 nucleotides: TGTGCCAGCAGCCCTTCCACAGGGGGTGGTTTTGGTGAGCAGTTCTTC.

In DNA, the CDR3 is TGTGCCAGCTCCGAGCTGGGCCTAGCGAACACCGGGGAGCTGTTTTTT. Its protein product is CASSELGLANTGELFF. The chain combines TRBV27 with TRBJ2-2, with unresolved D. V shed 8 bases and J shed 0 bases, with 16 bases lying between them. The CDR3 extends over 16 amino acids. Germline CDR1 MNHEY, CDR2 SMNVEV (reference sequence).

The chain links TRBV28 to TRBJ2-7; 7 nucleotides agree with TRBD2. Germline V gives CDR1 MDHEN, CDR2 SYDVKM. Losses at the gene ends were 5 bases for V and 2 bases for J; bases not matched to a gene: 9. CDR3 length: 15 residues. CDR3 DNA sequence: TGTGCCAGCAGTACAGCGGGACGCAGAACCTACGAGCAGTACTTC. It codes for CASSTAGRRTYEQYF.

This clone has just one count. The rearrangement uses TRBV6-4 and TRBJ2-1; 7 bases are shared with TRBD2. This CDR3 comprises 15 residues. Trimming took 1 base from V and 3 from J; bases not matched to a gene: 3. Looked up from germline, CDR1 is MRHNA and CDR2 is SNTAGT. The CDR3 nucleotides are TGTGCCAGCAGTGACTGGGCTAGCGGCTACAATGAGCAGTTCTTC. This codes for CASSDWASGYNEQFF.

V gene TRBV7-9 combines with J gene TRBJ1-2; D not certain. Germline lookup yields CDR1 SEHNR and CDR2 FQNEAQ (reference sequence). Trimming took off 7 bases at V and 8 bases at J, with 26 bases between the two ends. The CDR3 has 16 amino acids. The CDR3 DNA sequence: TGTGCCAGCACACCGAAGGTCCAGCGCCTGGGGTGGGGCTACACCTTC. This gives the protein CASTPKVQRLGWGYTF.

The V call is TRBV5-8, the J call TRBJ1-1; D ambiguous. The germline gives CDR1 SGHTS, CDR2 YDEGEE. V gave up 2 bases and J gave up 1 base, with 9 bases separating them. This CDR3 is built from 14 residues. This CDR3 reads CASSFGVQNTEAFF. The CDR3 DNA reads TGTGCCAGCAGCTTCGGGGTTCAGAACACTGAAGCTTTCTTT.

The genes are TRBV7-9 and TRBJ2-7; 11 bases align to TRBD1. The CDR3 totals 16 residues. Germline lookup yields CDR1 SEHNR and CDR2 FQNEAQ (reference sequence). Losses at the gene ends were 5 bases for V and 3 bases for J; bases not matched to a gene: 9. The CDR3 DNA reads TGTGCCAGCAGCCCCCGAGAGGGACAGGGGGTCTACGAGCAGTACTTC. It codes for CASSPREGQGVYEQYF. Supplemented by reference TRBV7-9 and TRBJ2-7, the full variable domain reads DTGVSQNPRHKITKRGQNVTFRCDPISEHNRLYWYRQTLGQGPEFLTYFQNEAQLEKSRLLSDRFSAERPKGSFSTLEIQRTEQGDSAMYLCASSPREGQGVYEQYFGPGTRLTVT.

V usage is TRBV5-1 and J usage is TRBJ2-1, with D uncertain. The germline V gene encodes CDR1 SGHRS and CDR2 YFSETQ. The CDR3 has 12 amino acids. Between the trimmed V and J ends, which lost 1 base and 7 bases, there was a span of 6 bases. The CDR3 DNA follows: TGCGCCAGCAGCTTGTCGGAGAATGAGCAGTTCTTC. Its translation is CASSLSENEQFF.

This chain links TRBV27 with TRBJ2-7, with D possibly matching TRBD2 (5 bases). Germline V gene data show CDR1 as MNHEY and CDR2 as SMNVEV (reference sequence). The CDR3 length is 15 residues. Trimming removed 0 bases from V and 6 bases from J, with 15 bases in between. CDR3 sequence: CASSLSEEGAGEQYF. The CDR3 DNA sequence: TGTGCCAGCAGTTTATCGGAGGAAGGCGCTGGCGAGCAGTACTTC.